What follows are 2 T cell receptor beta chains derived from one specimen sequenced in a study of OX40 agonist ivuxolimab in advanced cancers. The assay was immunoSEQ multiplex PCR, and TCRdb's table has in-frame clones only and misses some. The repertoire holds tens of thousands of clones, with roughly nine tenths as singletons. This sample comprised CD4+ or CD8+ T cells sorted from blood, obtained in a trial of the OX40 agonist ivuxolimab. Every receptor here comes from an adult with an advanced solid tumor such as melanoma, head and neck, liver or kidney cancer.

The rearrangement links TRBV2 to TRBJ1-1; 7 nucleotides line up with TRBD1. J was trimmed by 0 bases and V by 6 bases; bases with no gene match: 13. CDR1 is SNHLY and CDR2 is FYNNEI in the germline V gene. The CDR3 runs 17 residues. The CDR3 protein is CASSGGQHPFMNTEAFF. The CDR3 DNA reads TGTGCCAGCAGCGGGGGACAGCACCCTTTCATGAACACTGAAGCTTTCTTT.

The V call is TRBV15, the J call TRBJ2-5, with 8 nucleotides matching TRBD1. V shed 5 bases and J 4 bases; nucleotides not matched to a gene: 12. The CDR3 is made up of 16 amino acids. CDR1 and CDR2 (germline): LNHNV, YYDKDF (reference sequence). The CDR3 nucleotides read TGTGCCACCAGCTCGGACAGGGAAAGATTCGGAGAGACCCAGTACTTC. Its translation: CATSSDRERFGETQYF. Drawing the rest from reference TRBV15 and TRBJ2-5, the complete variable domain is DAMVIQNPRYQVTQFGKPVTLSCSQTLNHNVMYWYQQKSSQAPKLLFHYYDKDFNNEADTPDNFQSRRPNTSFCFLDIRSPGLGDTAMYLCATSSDRERFGETQYFGPGTRLLVL.